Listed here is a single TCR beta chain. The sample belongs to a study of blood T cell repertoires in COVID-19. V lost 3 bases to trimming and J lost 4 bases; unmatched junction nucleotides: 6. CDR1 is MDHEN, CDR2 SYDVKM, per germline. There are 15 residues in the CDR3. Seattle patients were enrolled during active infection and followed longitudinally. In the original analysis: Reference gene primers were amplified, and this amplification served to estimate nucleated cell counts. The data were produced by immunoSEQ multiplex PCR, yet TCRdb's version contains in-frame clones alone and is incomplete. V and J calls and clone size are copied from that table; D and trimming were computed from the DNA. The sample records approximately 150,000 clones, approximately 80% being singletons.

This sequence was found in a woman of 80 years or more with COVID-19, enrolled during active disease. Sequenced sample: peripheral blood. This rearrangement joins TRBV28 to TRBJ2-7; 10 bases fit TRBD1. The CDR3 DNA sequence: TGTGCCAGCAGTTTCCCTCCGGGACAGGGGTACGAGCAGTACTTC. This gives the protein CASSFPPGQGYEQYF.